The rows below give T cell receptor beta chains drawn from one sample of a study of T cell repertoires in cytomegalovirus infection. These receptors' antigens are unknown. MiXCR, run by TCRdb on the reads, gives a single entry per CDR3 protein. The sample has roughly 860,000 distinct CDR3 sequences; roughly 33% are singletons. Material: cultured CD8+ T cells from PBMCs, obtained from culture after CMV antigen stimulation. These receptors were obtained from a human donor in good health (CMV status not recorded). Some clones in this sample may be carry-over from other donors' samples. Both conserved end residues are part of each CDR3. D genes are given only for firm matches. Only part of the rows carry a size: once, few, many, or a class if the clone is expanded.

j_call: TRBJ1-1
clone_size: few
v_call: TRBV7-3
d_call: NA
cdr3_nt: TGTGCCAGCAGCTCGCCCCAATACGGAGCTTTCTTT
cdr3_aa: CASSSPQYGAFF

j_call: TRBJ2-1
clone_size: NA
v_call: TRBV3-1
d_call: NA
cdr3_nt: TGTGCCAGCAGCCAAGAGCCCAATGAGCAGTTCTTC
cdr3_aa: CASSQEPNEQFF

j_call: TRBJ1-3
clone_size: few
v_call: TRBV28
d_call: NA
cdr3_nt: TGTGCCAGCAGTCCCCGGGTCCGCCTGGGGGGAAACACCATATATTTT
cdr3_aa: CASSPRVRLGGNTIYF

j_call: TRBJ2-7
clone_size: few
v_call: TRBV12-3/TRBV12-4
d_call: NA
cdr3_nt: TGTGCCAGCAGTTTGGGGTACTACGAGCAGTACTTC
cdr3_aa: CASSLGYYEQYF

j_call: TRBJ2-1
clone_size: NA
v_call: TRBV13
d_call: TRBD2
cdr3_nt: TGTGCCAGCAGCTTAGTTTCGGGAGGTGAGCAGTTCTTC
cdr3_aa: CASSLVSGGEQFF

j_call: TRBJ2-3
clone_size: many
v_call: TRBV7-6
d_call: TRBD2
cdr3_nt: TGTGCCAGCAGCCCGGGACTAGTGCACACAGATACGCAGTATTTT
cdr3_aa: CASSPGLVHTDTQYF

j_call: TRBJ1-2
clone_size: NA
v_call: TRBV12-3/TRBV12-4
d_call: NA
cdr3_nt: TGTGCCAGCAGTTCCGGGACCATTAATGGCTACACCTTC
cdr3_aa: CASSSGTINGYTF

j_call: TRBJ1-2
clone_size: NA
v_call: TRBV2
d_call: NA
cdr3_nt: TGTGTCAGCAGCAGCGACCGTGGCTACACCTTC
cdr3_aa: CVSSSDRGYTF

j_call: TRBJ1-1
clone_size: few
v_call: TRBV27
d_call: NA
cdr3_nt: TGTGCCAGTGCGTGGAGAAGGAACACTGAAGCTTTCTTT
cdr3_aa: CASAWRRNTEAFF

j_call: TRBJ2-3
clone_size: NA
v_call: TRBV12-3/TRBV12-4
d_call: NA
cdr3_nt: TGTGCCAGCAGTATGCCTGTATACTCCACAGATACGCAGTATTTT
cdr3_aa: CASSMPVYSTDTQYF

j_call: TRBJ1-1
clone_size: NA
v_call: TRBV6-1
d_call: NA
cdr3_nt: TGTGCCAGCAGTGAAGGAGGACCTCGAGGTGCTTTCTTT
cdr3_aa: CASSEGGPRGAFF

j_call: TRBJ2-1
clone_size: few
v_call: TRBV5-6
d_call: TRBD1
cdr3_nt: TGTGCCAGCAACCGGGACAGAGATTACAATGAGCAGTTCTTC
cdr3_aa: CASNRDRDYNEQFF

j_call: TRBJ1-1
clone_size: NA
v_call: TRBV13
d_call: NA
cdr3_nt: TGTGCCAGCAGCCCCGAGGGTAGAGGTTCTGAAGCTTTCTTT
cdr3_aa: CASSPEGRGSEAFF

j_call: TRBJ2-5
clone_size: NA
v_call: TRBV4-1
d_call: TRBD1
cdr3_nt: TGCGCCAGCAGCCATGCTGACAGGGGGTGGTCGGAGACCCAGTACTTC
cdr3_aa: CASSHADRGWSETQYF

j_call: TRBJ1-1
clone_size: many
v_call: TRBV7-2
d_call: NA
cdr3_nt: TGTGCCAGCAGCCGGAATGGGGGGTTGAACACTGAAGCTTTCTTT
cdr3_aa: CASSRNGGLNTEAFF

j_call: TRBJ1-1
clone_size: NA
v_call: TRBV27
d_call: TRBD1
cdr3_nt: TGTGCCAGCAGTTTAGACAGGGGGCGGCACACTGAAGCTTTCTTT
cdr3_aa: CASSLDRGRHTEAFF

j_call: TRBJ2-3
clone_size: NA
v_call: TRBV7-9
d_call: NA
cdr3_nt: TGTGCCAGCGGGCCGACACCCTTTGGGACAGATACGCAGTATTTT
cdr3_aa: CASGPTPFGTDTQYF

j_call: TRBJ2-2
clone_size: NA
v_call: TRBV27
d_call: NA
cdr3_nt: TGTGCCAACAGTTTATTAACAACAGGGATCGGATCCGGGGAGCTGTTTTTT
cdr3_aa: CANSLLTTGIGSGELFF

j_call: TRBJ1-3
clone_size: NA
v_call: TRBV4-3
d_call: NA
cdr3_nt: TGCGCCAGCAGCCAAGAACGAACGAGCTCTGGAAACACCATATATTTT
cdr3_aa: CASSQERTSSGNTIYF

j_call: TRBJ2-3
clone_size: few
v_call: TRBV4-2
d_call: TRBD2
cdr3_nt: TGTGCCAGCAGCCACCCCCTAGCGGGGAGCACAGATACGCAGTATTTT
cdr3_aa: CASSHPLAGSTDTQYF

j_call: TRBJ2-5
clone_size: NA
v_call: TRBV7-9
d_call: TRBD2
cdr3_nt: TGTGCCAGCAGCTTACCCCAAAGCGGGGGGCGCCAAGAGACCCAGTACTTC
cdr3_aa: CASSLPQSGGRQETQYF

j_call: TRBJ2-7
clone_size: NA
v_call: TRBV11-2
d_call: NA
cdr3_nt: TGTGCCAGCAGCCCGAGAGAAGTCTTCCGAGGTTCCTACGAGCAGTACTTC
cdr3_aa: CASSPREVFRGSYEQYF

j_call: TRBJ2-1
clone_size: few
v_call: TRBV4-2
d_call: NA
cdr3_nt: TGTGCCAGCAGCCACCCACAGGGAGAAGGCGCCTACAATGAGCAGTTCTTC
cdr3_aa: CASSHPQGEGAYNEQFF

j_call: TRBJ2-7
clone_size: many
v_call: TRBV7-8
d_call: NA
cdr3_nt: TGTGCCAGCAGAAGAGCAGGAGAAACCTACGAGCAGTACTTC
cdr3_aa: CASRRAGETYEQYF

j_call: TRBJ2-7
clone_size: NA
v_call: TRBV7-9
d_call: TRBD1
cdr3_nt: TGTGCCAGCAGCTTTAACTGGGACAGCCACCTCTACGAGCAGTACTTC
cdr3_aa: CASSFNWDSHLYEQYF

j_call: TRBJ2-5
clone_size: NA
v_call: TRBV14
d_call: NA
cdr3_nt: TGTGCCAGCAGCCTTTCCTCGGTCTGGCCCCAAGAGACCCAGTACTTC
cdr3_aa: CASSLSSVWPQETQYF

j_call: TRBJ2-2
clone_size: NA
v_call: TRBV5-4
d_call: TRBD2
cdr3_nt: TGTGCCAGCAGCGATAGCGGGGGTGGCACCGGGGAGCTGTTTTTT
cdr3_aa: CASSDSGGGTGELFF

j_call: TRBJ1-1
clone_size: NA
v_call: TRBV6-6
d_call: NA
cdr3_nt: TGTGCCAGTACCGTCTTGGGGGCTCGAATGAACACTGAAGCTTTCTTT
cdr3_aa: CASTVLGARMNTEAFF

j_call: TRBJ1-6
clone_size: many
v_call: TRBV7-2
d_call: NA
cdr3_nt: TGTGCCAGCAGCCCGGGACTACTTAATTCACCCCTCCACTTT
cdr3_aa: CASSPGLLNSPLHF

j_call: TRBJ2-7
clone_size: NA
v_call: TRBV7-9
d_call: NA
cdr3_nt: TGTGCCAGCAGCTTACCGGGATCGGACGAGCAGTACTTC
cdr3_aa: CASSLPGSDEQYF

j_call: TRBJ2-1
clone_size: few
v_call: TRBV24-1
d_call: TRBD1
cdr3_nt: TGTGCCACCAGTGATGGCGGGGACAGGGGGAATGAGCAGTTCTTC
cdr3_aa: CATSDGGDRGNEQFF

j_call: TRBJ2-5
clone_size: few
v_call: TRBV6-1
d_call: NA
cdr3_nt: TGTGCCAGCAGTGAAGAACGGGTGAGCGGAGAGACCCAGTACTTC
cdr3_aa: CASSEERVSGETQYF

j_call: TRBJ1-5
clone_size: many
v_call: TRBV12-3/TRBV12-4
d_call: TRBD1
cdr3_nt: TGTGCCAGCAGTTTAGATTTGGACAGGGGTCAGCCCCAGCATTTT
cdr3_aa: CASSLDLDRGQPQHF

j_call: TRBJ2-3
clone_size: NA
v_call: TRBV27
d_call: TRBD2
cdr3_nt: TGTGCCAGCAGTTTAACAATAGCCGGGACTAGAGGTGATACGCAGTATTTT
cdr3_aa: CASSLTIAGTRGDTQYF

j_call: TRBJ2-1
clone_size: NA
v_call: TRBV7-3
d_call: TRBD2
cdr3_nt: TGTGCCAGCAGCCAGAGCGGGGGCCCGCTGTTCTTC
cdr3_aa: CASSQSGGPLFF

j_call: TRBJ1-1
clone_size: many
v_call: TRBV7-6
d_call: NA
cdr3_nt: TGTGCCAGCAGCTTGGCTAAGGAGACTGAAGCTTTCTTT
cdr3_aa: CASSLAKETEAFF

j_call: TRBJ1-4
clone_size: NA
v_call: TRBV27
d_call: NA
cdr3_nt: TGTGCCAGCAGTTTAGTCGCGGGGCCCTCAGGGGATGAAAAACTGTTTTTT
cdr3_aa: CASSLVAGPSGDEKLFF

j_call: TRBJ2-3
clone_size: NA
v_call: TRBV5-6
d_call: TRBD1
cdr3_nt: TGTGCCAACAGCCTCGGGACAGGGACCGATACGCAGTATTTT
cdr3_aa: CANSLGTGTDTQYF

j_call: TRBJ2-2
clone_size: few
v_call: TRBV7-2
d_call: NA
cdr3_nt: TGTGCCAGCAGCAAGACGGGAAACACCGGGGAGCTGTTTTTT
cdr3_aa: CASSKTGNTGELFF

j_call: TRBJ2-2
clone_size: few
v_call: TRBV10-3
d_call: NA
cdr3_nt: TGTGCCATCAGTGAGATTGGGGGAACCGGGGAGCTGTTTTTT
cdr3_aa: CAISEIGGTGELFF

j_call: TRBJ1-6
clone_size: many
v_call: TRBV7-8
d_call: NA
cdr3_nt: TGTGCCAGCAGCCTAGACAGTCTGAATTCACCCCTCCACTTT
cdr3_aa: CASSLDSLNSPLHF

j_call: TRBJ2-7
clone_size: few
v_call: TRBV12-5
d_call: NA
cdr3_nt: TGTGCTAGTGGTTCTTACAGGGTCGCACACGAGCAGTACTTC
cdr3_aa: CASGSYRVAHEQYF

j_call: TRBJ2-7
clone_size: few
v_call: TRBV19
d_call: NA
cdr3_nt: TGTGCCAGTGCCCCAGGGGCCACCTACGAGCAGTACTTC
cdr3_aa: CASAPGATYEQYF

j_call: TRBJ1-1
clone_size: NA
v_call: TRBV6-6
d_call: NA
cdr3_nt: TGTGCCAGTGGACAGTTTGGCACTGAAGCTTTCTTT
cdr3_aa: CASGQFGTEAFF

j_call: TRBJ2-5
clone_size: few
v_call: TRBV29-1
d_call: NA
cdr3_nt: TGCAGCGTTGAGACCCTGGACTCTCGGAGCGAGACCCAGTACTTC
cdr3_aa: CSVETLDSRSETQYF

j_call: TRBJ2-1
clone_size: NA
v_call: TRBV29-1
d_call: NA
cdr3_nt: TGCAGCGTTGAGGCAGGGGACAATGAGCAGTTCTTC
cdr3_aa: CSVEAGDNEQFF

j_call: TRBJ1-2
clone_size: many
v_call: TRBV19
d_call: NA
cdr3_nt: TGTGCCAACTCGATTGACTATGGCTACACCTTC
cdr3_aa: CANSIDYGYTF

j_call: TRBJ2-7
clone_size: many
v_call: TRBV7-8
d_call: NA
cdr3_nt: TGTGCCAGCAGCTTACCCCGGGAAGAAGTCTCCTACGAGCAGTACTTC
cdr3_aa: CASSLPREEVSYEQYF

j_call: TRBJ2-7
clone_size: few
v_call: TRBV7-6
d_call: TRBD2
cdr3_nt: TGTGCCAGCAGCGCCGGGGGGGACCCCTCCTACGAGCAGTACTTC
cdr3_aa: CASSAGGDPSYEQYF

j_call: TRBJ1-6
clone_size: many
v_call: TRBV7-6
d_call: NA
cdr3_nt: TGTGCCAGCAGCTTAGCGGGAGAGGGGGAAATTTCACCCCTCCACTTT
cdr3_aa: CASSLAGEGEISPLHF

j_call: TRBJ2-7
clone_size: many
v_call: TRBV4-1
d_call: NA
cdr3_nt: TGCGCCAGCAGCCAAGAAGAGGGGAGCTCCTACGAGCAGTACTTC
cdr3_aa: CASSQEEGSSYEQYF

j_call: TRBJ2-1
clone_size: NA
v_call: TRBV2
d_call: TRBD1
cdr3_nt: TGTGCCAGCAATTACGGACAGGGGACGCCTCATGAGCAGTTCTTC
cdr3_aa: CASNYGQGTPHEQFF

j_call: TRBJ2-1
clone_size: NA
v_call: TRBV7-9
d_call: NA
cdr3_nt: TGTGCCAGCGACCCTTATCGCAATGAGCAGTTCTTC
cdr3_aa: CASDPYRNEQFF

j_call: TRBJ1-5
clone_size: few
v_call: TRBV27
d_call: NA
cdr3_nt: TGTGCCAGCAGTTCCGCCCCTGGGGGGCCTTCCAATCAGCCCCAGCATTTT
cdr3_aa: CASSSAPGGPSNQPQHF

j_call: TRBJ2-5
clone_size: NA
v_call: TRBV19
d_call: NA
cdr3_nt: TGTGCCAGTAGTATAAATTCGGGGCAGCAAGAGACCCAGTACTTC
cdr3_aa: CASSINSGQQETQYF